The clone carrying this TCR beta chain was seen more than once but under ten times. Its antigen is undetermined. The CDR3 loop spans 15 amino acids. V lost 2 bases, J lost 1 base, and 9 bases lay in between. The data derive from a study of T cells after yellow fever vaccination. Broader study findings: Primary-vaccination clones mostly resurfaced post-booster (96% CD4, more than 80% CD8). Weaker, the secondary response had a peak occurring faster, on day 5 versus 15.

Making TCR cDNA involved 5'RACE template switching, which added UMIs and a universal primer site. One entry per CDR3 protein results from TCRdb running MiXCR on the 5' RACE reads. This table has hundreds of thousands of distinct CDR3 sequences, 10% to 15% appearing once. This TCR came from a man aged 25 to 45 who received the YFV17D yellow fever vaccine. The chain combines TRBV12-3 or TRBV12-4 with TRBJ1-5, with D unresolved. Sequenced here: PBMCs, sampled on the day of the yellow fever booster vaccination. The CDR3 region is CASSLSGTSNQPQHF. Here the CDR3 DNA reads TGTGCCAGCAGTTTATCTGGTACCAGCAATCAGCCCCAGCATTTT.